Here is one T cell receptor (beta chain) with its context. The target antigen is unknown. The data belong to a study of shared clonotypes between healthy human individuals. Findings and caveats of the study: Sequencing depth was expected to affect clonotype sharing among donors.

The ends lost 3 bases at V and 2 bases at J; junction bases unmatched: 9. The CDR3 is made up of 16 amino acids. Germline CDR1 and CDR2: MDHEN and SYDVKM. Running of the assay took place at deep level. Produced via immunoSEQ multiplex PCR; TCRdb's table is partial and in-frame only. There are 2,100,000 or so clones in the sample; 95% occur only once, and approximately 0.13% lies in the top ten. The V gene is TRBV28, the J gene TRBJ2-7; 8 bases agree with TRBD2. Sequencing was performed on naive CD4+ T cells sorted from blood. Subset reported: CD45RA+ positively selected. The source of this sequence is a man between 18 and 35 years old in good health. The CDR3 is CASSLEGRGGTYEQYF. The CDR3 nucleotides read TGTGCCAGCAGTTTGGAAGGTCGGGGGGGGACCTACGAGCAGTACTTC.